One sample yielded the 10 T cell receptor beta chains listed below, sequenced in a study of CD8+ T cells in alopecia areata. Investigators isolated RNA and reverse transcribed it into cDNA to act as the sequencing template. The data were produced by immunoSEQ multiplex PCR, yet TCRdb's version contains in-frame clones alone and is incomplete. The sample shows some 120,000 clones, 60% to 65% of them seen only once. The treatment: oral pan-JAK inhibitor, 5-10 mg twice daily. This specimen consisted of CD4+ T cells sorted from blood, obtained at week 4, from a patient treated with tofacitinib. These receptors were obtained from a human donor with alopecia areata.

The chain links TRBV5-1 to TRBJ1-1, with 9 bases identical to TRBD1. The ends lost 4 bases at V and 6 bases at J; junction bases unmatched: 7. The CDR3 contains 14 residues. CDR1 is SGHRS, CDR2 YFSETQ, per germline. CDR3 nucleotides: TGCGCCAGCAGCCCTTTGGGACAGGGAGCTGAAGCTTTCTTT. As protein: CASSPLGQGAEAFF.

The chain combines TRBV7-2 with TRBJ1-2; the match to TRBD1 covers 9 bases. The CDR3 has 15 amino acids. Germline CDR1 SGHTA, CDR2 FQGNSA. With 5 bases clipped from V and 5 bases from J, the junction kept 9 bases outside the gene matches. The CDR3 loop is CASSPRTGAIYGYTF. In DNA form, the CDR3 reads TGTGCCAGCAGCCCGAGGACAGGGGCGATTTATGGCTACACCTTC.

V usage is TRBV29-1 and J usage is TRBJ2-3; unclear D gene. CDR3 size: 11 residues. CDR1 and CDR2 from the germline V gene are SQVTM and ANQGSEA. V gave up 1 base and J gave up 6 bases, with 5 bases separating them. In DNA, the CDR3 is TGCAGCGTTGAAGTTGGGGATACGCAGTATTTT. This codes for CSVEVGDTQYF.

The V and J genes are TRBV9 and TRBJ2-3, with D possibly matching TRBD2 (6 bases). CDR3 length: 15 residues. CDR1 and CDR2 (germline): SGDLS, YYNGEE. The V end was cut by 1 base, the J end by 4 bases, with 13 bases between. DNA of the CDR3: TGTGCCAGCAGCGTACACGGGGGTACACCAGATACGCAGTATTTT. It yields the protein CASSVHGGTPDTQYF.

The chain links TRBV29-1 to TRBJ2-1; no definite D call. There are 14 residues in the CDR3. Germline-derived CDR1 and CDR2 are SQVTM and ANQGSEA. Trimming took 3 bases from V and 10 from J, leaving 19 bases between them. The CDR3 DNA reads TGCAGCGTTGACTTCCGGCGTTCGAAGGAGGAGCAGTTCTTC. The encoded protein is CSVDFRRSKEEQFF.

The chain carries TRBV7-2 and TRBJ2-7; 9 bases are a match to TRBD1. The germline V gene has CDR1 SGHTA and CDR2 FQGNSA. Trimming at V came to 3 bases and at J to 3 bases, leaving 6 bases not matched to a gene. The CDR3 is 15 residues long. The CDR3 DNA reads TGTGCCAGCAGCTTCGACCGGGACAGGGTCTACGAGCAGTACTTC. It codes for CASSFDRDRVYEQYF.

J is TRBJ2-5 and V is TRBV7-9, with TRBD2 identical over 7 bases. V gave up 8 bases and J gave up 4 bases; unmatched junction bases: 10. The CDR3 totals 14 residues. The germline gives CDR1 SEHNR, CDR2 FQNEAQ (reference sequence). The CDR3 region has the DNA TGTGCCAGCGCCACCCCTGGGGGGGGAGAGACCCAGTACTTC. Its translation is CASATPGGGETQYF.

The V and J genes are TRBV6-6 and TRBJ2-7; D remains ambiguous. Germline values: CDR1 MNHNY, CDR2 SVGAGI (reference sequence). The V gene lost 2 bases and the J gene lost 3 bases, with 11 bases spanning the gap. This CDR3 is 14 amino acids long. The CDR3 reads CASSYHGLGYEQYF. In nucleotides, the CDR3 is TGTGCCAGCAGTTACCACGGTTTGGGCTACGAGCAGTACTTC.

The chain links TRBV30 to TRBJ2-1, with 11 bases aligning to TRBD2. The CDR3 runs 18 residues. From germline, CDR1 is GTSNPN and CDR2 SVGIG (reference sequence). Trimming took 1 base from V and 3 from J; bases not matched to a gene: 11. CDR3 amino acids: CAWSDLAGGSGVYNEQFF. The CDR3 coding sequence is TGTGCCTGGAGTGATCTAGCGGGAGGATCTGGTGTCTACAATGAGCAGTTCTTC.

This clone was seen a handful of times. The CDR3 is CASKPTVSTDTQYF. In DNA, the CDR3 is TGTGCCAGCAAGCCGACAGTTAGCACAGATACGCAGTATTTT. The rearrangement joins TRBV2 to TRBJ2-3, with TRBD1 as a possible D gene (5 bases). V was shortened by 7 bases and J by 0 bases, with 11 bases between the two germline ends. This CDR3 region has 14 residues. Germline CDR1 reads SNHLY; CDR2 reads FYNNEI.